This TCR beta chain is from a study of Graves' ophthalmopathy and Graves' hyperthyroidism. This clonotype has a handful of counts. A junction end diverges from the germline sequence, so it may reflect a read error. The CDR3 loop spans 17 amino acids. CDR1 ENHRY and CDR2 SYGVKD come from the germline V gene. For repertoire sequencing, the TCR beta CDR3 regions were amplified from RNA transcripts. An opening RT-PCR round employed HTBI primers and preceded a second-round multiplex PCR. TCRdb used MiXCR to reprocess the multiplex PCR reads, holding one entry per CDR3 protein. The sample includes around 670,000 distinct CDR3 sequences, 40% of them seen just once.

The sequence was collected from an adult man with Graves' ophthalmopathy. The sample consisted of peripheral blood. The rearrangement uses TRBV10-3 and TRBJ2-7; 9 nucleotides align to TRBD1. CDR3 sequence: CASSFPIPGQGLYEQYF. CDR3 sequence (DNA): TGTGCCAGCAGTTTTCCAATCCCGGGACAGGGACTCTACGAGCAGTACTTC.